What follows are 28 T cell receptor beta chains derived from one specimen sequenced in a study of cytomegalovirus exposure and HLA in healthy donors. A multiplex PCR was run with 60 Vbeta primers and 13 Jbeta primers. Profiling relied on immunoSEQ multiplex PCR, and the TCRdb table lists in-frame clones only, not all of them. The table has around 210,000 clones, around 77% seen once; the top ten hold less than 3.5%. Sequenced input: PBMCs. The receptor source for this set is a woman between 25 and 40 years old in good health and CMV-seronegative.

The V and J genes are TRBV19 and TRBJ1-1; D perhaps matches TRBD1 (6 bases). Germline values: CDR1 LNHDA, CDR2 SQIVND (reference sequence). The germline V and J ends were trimmed by 3 bases and 4 bases, with 18 bases remaining between them. This CDR3 is built from 16 residues. This CDR3 reads CASSIFYGTGITEAFF. The CDR3 DNA sequence: TGTGCCAGTAGTATTTTTTATGGAACAGGGATCACTGAAGCTTTCTTT.

In DNA, the CDR3 is TGTGCCAGCAGCCCCAACCGGGACAGTTTTACAGATACGCAGTATTTT. Amino acids: CASSPNRDSFTDTQYF. The rearrangement links TRBV7-3 to TRBJ2-3; 7 nucleotides agree with TRBD1. There are 16 residues in the CDR3. Germline CDR1 and CDR2: SGHTA and FQGTGA. V was pared by 5 bases and J by 3 bases, with 11 bases of the junction left unmatched.

The J gene is TRBJ2-1, the V gene TRBV9; 12 bases match TRBD2. Unmatched junction bases numbered 19, after V lost 0 bases and J lost 15 bases. The CDR3 spans 18 residues. The germline gives CDR1 SGDLS, CDR2 YYNGEE. The DNA of the CDR3 is TGTGCCAGCAGCGTAGAGGGAGTAGGGCTAGCGGGAGGGCCGGACCGGTTCTTC. It translates to CASSVEGVGLAGGPDRFF.

This rearrangement joins TRBV9 to TRBJ1-2, with 7 bases matching TRBD1. The germline V gene has CDR1 SGDLS and CDR2 YYNGEE. V lost 3 bases, J lost 10 bases, and 9 bases stayed unmatched. This CDR3 has 13 residues. CDR3 in amino acids: CASSGGQAPVYTF. DNA for the CDR3: TGTGCCAGCAGCGGAGGACAGGCTCCCGTCTACACCTTC.

The chain joins TRBV19 to TRBJ1-1; 8 bases match TRBD1. CDR3 length: 13 residues. Germline CDR1 LNHDA, CDR2 SQIVND (reference sequence). J lost 6 bases, V lost 5 bases, and 5 bases had no gene match. The CDR3 sequence: CASSYQGAAEAFF. The DNA of the CDR3 is TGTGCCAGTAGTTACCAGGGGGCTGCTGAAGCTTTCTTT. The complete variable domain, with remaining parts taken from reference TRBV19 and TRBJ1-1, reads DGGITQSPKYLFRKEGQNVTLSCEQNLNHDAMYWYRQDPGQGLRLIYYSQIVNDFQKGDIAEGYSVSREKKESFPLTVTSAQKNPTAFYLCASSYQGAAEAFFGQGTRLTVV.

This chain uses TRBV28 with TRBJ2-5; no definite D call. The closer fit of TRBJ2-7 to the DNA end suggests the J call may be wrong. This CDR3 comprises 11 residues. Germline assignment: CDR1 MDHEN and CDR2 SYDVKM. The CDR3 region has the DNA TGTGCCAGCAGTTCCCCTCGCGAGCAGTACTTC. Translating it yields CASSSPREQYF.

The CDR3 loop reads CASSFSGDSSYNEQFF. The CDR3 DNA reads TGTGCCAGCAGCTTTAGCGGGGATAGCTCCTACAATGAGCAGTTCTTC. The chain couples TRBV7-2 to TRBJ2-1, with TRBD2 matching over 8 bases. J was trimmed by 0 bases and V by 3 bases; bases with no gene match: 4. CDR3 size: 16 residues. From germline, CDR1 is SGHTA and CDR2 FQGNSA. The variable domain in full, completed from reference TRBV7-2 and TRBJ2-1, reads GAGVSQSPSNKVTEKGKDVELRCDPISGHTALYWYRQSLGQGLEFLIYFQGNSAPDKSGLPSDRFSAERTGGSVSTLTIQRTQQEDSAVYLCASSFSGDSSYNEQFFGPGTRLTVL.

The chain uses TRBV19 and TRBJ2-3; 7 bases are shared with TRBD2. The V and J ends lost 8 bases and 2 bases, in that order; junction bases with no gene match: 7. The CDR3 extends over 14 amino acids. Looked up from germline, CDR1 is LNHDA and CDR2 is SQIVND (reference sequence). Written as DNA, the CDR3 is TGTGCCAGTTCACTAGCGAGATCCACAGATACGCAGTATTTT. Translated, it gives CASSLARSTDTQYF. Using reference TRBV19 and TRBJ2-3 for the parts outside the CDR3, the full variable domain is DGGITQSPKYLFRKEGQNVTLSCEQNLNHDAMYWYRQDPGQGLRLIYYSQIVNDFQKGDIAEGYSVSREKKESFPLTVTSAQKNPTAFYLCASSLARSTDTQYFGPGTRLTVL.

V usage is TRBV27 and J usage is TRBJ1-2; 10 nucleotides agree with TRBD1. This CDR3 contains 13 residues. V trimming: 5 bases; J trimming: 4 bases; junction bases outside the gene matches: 1. Germline loops: CDR1 MNHEY, CDR2 SMNVEV (reference sequence). CDR3 sequence reads: CASSRDRGYGYTF. The CDR3, as DNA: TGTGCCAGCAGTCGGGACAGGGGCTATGGCTACACCTTC.

This clone was seen a single time. Other DNA sequences in this sample translate to the same CDR3. The rearrangement links TRBV7-3 to TRBJ1-1; no reliable D call. The CDR3 runs 12 residues. CDR1 is SGHTA and CDR2 is FQGTGA in the germline V gene. V was trimmed by 5 bases and J by 7 bases, leaving 11 bases between them. CDR3 residues: CASSPPNSEAFF. The DNA for the CDR3 is TGTGCCAGCAGCCCCCCGAATAGTGAAGCTTTCTTT.

This rearrangement joins TRBV29-1 to TRBJ2-7, with 8 bases fitting TRBD2. Germline lookup yields CDR1 SQVTM and CDR2 ANQGSEA. The CDR3 extends over 15 amino acids. With V trimmed by 4 bases and J by 1 base, 9 bases remained unmatched. The CDR3 region has the DNA TGCAGCGTTGGGTCCCGGGGGGGGCCTTCCTACGAGCAGTACTTC. This sequence encodes CSVGSRGGPSYEQYF.

The CDR3 reads CASSVLGGAGELFF. For the CDR3, the DNA is TGTGCCAGCAGCGTTCTAGGGGGAGCCGGGGAGCTGTTTTTT. The gene calls are TRBV9 and TRBJ2-2, with a weak D call TRBD1 (6 bases). Germline V gives CDR1 SGDLS, CDR2 YYNGEE. The CDR3 consists of 14 residues. Trimming took 2 bases from V and 6 from J, leaving 11 bases between them.

This chain links TRBV5-6 with TRBJ1-1, with D unresolved. Germline V gives CDR1 SGHDT, CDR2 YYEEEE. V was trimmed by 0 bases and J by 3 bases, leaving 9 bases between them. The CDR3 runs to 14 residues. CDR3: CASSLGGGDTEAFF. In DNA, the CDR3 is TGTGCCAGCAGCTTGGGAGGTGGCGACACTGAAGCTTTCTTT.

This chain uses TRBV6-5 with TRBJ2-2; D remains unclear. There are 12 residues in the CDR3. Germline V gene data show CDR1 as MNHEY and CDR2 as SVGAGI. The V gene lost 6 bases and the J gene lost 3 bases, with 5 bases spanning the gap. CDR3 in amino acids: CASSPDTGELFF. CDR3 coding DNA: TGTGCCAGCAGCCCCGACACCGGGGAGCTGTTTTTT.

The chain joins TRBV9 to TRBJ2-6, with D perhaps TRBD2 (6 bases). The CDR3 has 16 residues. Germline V gene sequence: CDR1 SGDLS, CDR2 YYNGEE. Trimming took off 3 bases at V and 4 bases at J, with 14 bases between the two ends. This chain's CDR3 is CASSGRRVSGANVLTF. The CDR3, as DNA: TGTGCCAGCAGCGGGCGGAGGGTCTCCGGGGCCAACGTCCTGACTTTC.

This clone was found once. The chain couples TRBV15 to TRBJ1-2, with TRBD1 matching over 10 bases. This CDR3 spans 16 amino acids. Germline V gene data show CDR1 as LNHNV and CDR2 as YYDKDF (reference sequence). J was trimmed by 8 bases and V by 1 base; bases with no gene match: 10. The CDR3 bases are TGTGCCACCAGCAGAGGGGTCGGACAGGGGGGAAGCGGCTACACCTTC. This translates into CATSRGVGQGGSGYTF.

The chain joins TRBV6-1 to TRBJ1-2; 7 bases align to TRBD1. V dropped 1 base and J dropped 1; count of bases not matched to a gene: 9. CDR3 length: 17 amino acids. Germline loops: CDR1 MNHNS, CDR2 SASEGT. The CDR3 sequence: CASSEEQGIPHNYGYTF. The CDR3 DNA sequence: TGTGCCAGCAGTGAAGAACAGGGGATTCCCCATAACTATGGCTACACCTTC.

The V call is TRBV11-3, the J call TRBJ2-3, with D possibly matching TRBD1 (6 bases). The germline V and J ends were trimmed by 8 bases and 3 bases, with 12 bases remaining between them. The germline V gene encodes CDR1 SGHNT and CDR2 YENEEA. The CDR3 contains 13 residues. The CDR3 region is CASQLQGTDTQYF. The CDR3 bases are TGTGCCAGCCAATTACAGGGTACAGATACGCAGTATTTT.

This chain joins TRBV5-6 and TRBJ2-5, with TRBD2 identical over 7 bases. The J call may be incorrect, as the DNA end agrees better with TRBJ2-7. CDR3 length equals 17 residues. The V gene's germline CDR1 is SGHDT and CDR2 YYEEEE. The CDR3 DNA follows: TGTGCCAGCGTCCGTGGGCGACTAGCAATCGAGAAGTACGAGCAGTACTTC. This gives the protein CASVRGRLAIEKYEQYF.

The chain carries TRBV6-4 and TRBJ2-2; 7 nucleotides align to TRBD2. J lost 0 bases, V lost 2 bases, and 3 bases had no gene match. This CDR3 contains 16 residues. CDR1 MRHNA and CDR2 SNTAGT come from the germline V gene. The CDR3 coding sequence is TGTGCCAGCAGTGACACGCGGGGGACGAACACCGGGGAGCTGTTTTTT. Translated: CASSDTRGTNTGELFF.

This chain links TRBV7-9 with TRBJ2-7; TRBD1 is a possible D gene (7 bases). Trimming pared 1 base from V and 4 bases from J, leaving 17 bases between. The CDR3 sequence is 16 residues long. Per germline, CDR1 SEHNR and CDR2 FQNEAQ (reference sequence). CDR3 nucleotide sequence: TGTGCCAGCAGCTTAGGTGCGGCGCAGGGGGGTTACGAGCAGTACTTC. Its protein product is CASSLGAAQGGYEQYF.

This chain's CDR3 is CASSGLAGGRVYEQYF. Here the CDR3 DNA reads TGTGCCAGCTCCGGACTAGCGGGAGGGCGGGTCTACGAGCAGTACTTC. This sequence joins TRBV18 and TRBJ2-7, with TRBD2 identical over 15 bases. The V and J ends lost 6 bases and 3 bases, in that order; junction bases with no gene match: 6. Germline assignment: CDR1 KGHSH and CDR2 LQKENI. The CDR3 sequence is 16 residues long.

The chain carries TRBV5-1 and TRBJ2-5, with a tentative D call TRBD2 (5 bases). The CDR3 extends over 15 amino acids. Trimming took off 0 bases at V and 1 base at J, with 10 bases between the two ends. Germline CDR1 reads SGHRS; CDR2 reads YFSETQ. The CDR3 DNA is TGCGCCAGCAGCTTGGATATGCGGGCCCAAGAGACCCAGTACTTC. Amino acid sequence: CASSLDMRAQETQYF.

The CDR3 reads CACGVGTPYNEQFF. As DNA, the CDR3 is TGTGCCTGTGGAGTGGGGACACCTTACAATGAGCAGTTCTTC. The J gene is TRBJ2-1, the V gene TRBV30; D perhaps matches TRBD1 (6 bases). The CDR3 spans 14 residues. V shed 6 bases and J shed 4 bases, with 16 bases lying between them. Germline V gene sequence: CDR1 GTSNPN, CDR2 SVGIG (reference sequence).

This chain connects TRBV5-1 to TRBJ2-7, with 8 bases aligning to TRBD2. Germline assignment: CDR1 SGHRS and CDR2 YFSETQ. The CDR3 is 16 amino acids. V lost 4 bases and J lost 6; bases outside the gene matches: 15. In DNA, the CDR3 is TGCGCCAGCAGCGCCGAAGCGGGGGTTCCCGCCTCCGAGCAGTACTTC. Translated, it gives CASSAEAGVPASEQYF.

The DNA for the CDR3 is TGTGCCAGCAGTTTAACTAGCTCGAATGAGCAGTTCTTC. Residues: CASSLTSSNEQFF. The rearrangement uses TRBV28 and TRBJ2-1, with D possibly being TRBD2 (6 bases). The V end lost 2 bases, the J end lost 7 bases, and 9 bases lay between the germline ends. CDR1 is MDHEN and CDR2 is SYDVKM in the germline V gene. This CDR3 is 13 amino acids long.

This clone has only a few counts. The genes are TRBV19 and TRBJ1-2; TRBD1 is a possible D gene (6 bases). The CDR3 runs to 13 residues. Germline V gene lookup returns CDR1 LNHDA and CDR2 SQIVND (reference sequence). Deletions cut 9 bases from V and 11 bases from J, with 22 bases between. The CDR3 loop reads CASRDRPKPSYTF. CDR3 DNA sequence: TGTGCCAGCCGAGACAGGCCGAAGCCCAGTTACACCTTC.

In this sample, this clone turned up a few times. V usage is TRBV27 and J usage is TRBJ2-5, with 10 bases matching TRBD2. V lost 3 bases to trimming and J lost 5 bases; unmatched junction nucleotides: 6. The CDR3 loop spans 15 amino acids. Germline CDR1 is MNHEY and CDR2 is SMNVEV (reference sequence). CDR3 protein: CASSLGSGRGETQYF. The CDR3 DNA reads as TGTGCCAGCAGTTTGGGAAGCGGGAGGGGTGAGACCCAGTACTTC.